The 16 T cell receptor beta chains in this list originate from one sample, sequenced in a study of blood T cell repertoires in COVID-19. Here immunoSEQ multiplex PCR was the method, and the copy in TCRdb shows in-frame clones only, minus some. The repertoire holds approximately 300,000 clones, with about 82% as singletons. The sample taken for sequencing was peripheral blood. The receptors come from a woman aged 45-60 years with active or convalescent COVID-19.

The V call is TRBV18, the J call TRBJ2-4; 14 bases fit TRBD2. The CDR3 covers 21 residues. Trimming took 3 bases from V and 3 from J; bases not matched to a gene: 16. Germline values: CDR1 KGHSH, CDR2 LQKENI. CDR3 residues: CASSPAGLAGAQGGVKNIQYF. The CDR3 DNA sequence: TGTGCCAGCTCACCGGCGGGACTAGCGGGAGCTCAAGGGGGCGTCAAAAACATTCAGTACTTC.

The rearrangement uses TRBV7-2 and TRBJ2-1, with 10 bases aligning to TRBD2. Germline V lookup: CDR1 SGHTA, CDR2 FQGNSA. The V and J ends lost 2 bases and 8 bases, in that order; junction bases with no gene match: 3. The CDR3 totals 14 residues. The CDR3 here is CASSLSGRAYEQFF. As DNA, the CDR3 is TGTGCCAGCAGCTTAAGCGGGAGGGCCTATGAGCAGTTCTTC.

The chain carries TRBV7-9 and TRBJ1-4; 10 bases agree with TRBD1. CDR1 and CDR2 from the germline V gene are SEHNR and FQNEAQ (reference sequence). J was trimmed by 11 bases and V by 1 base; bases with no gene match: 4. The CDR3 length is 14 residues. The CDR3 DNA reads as TGTGCCAGCAGCTTAGTCGGGACAGGGGAGAAACTGTTTTTT. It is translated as CASSLVGTGEKLFF.

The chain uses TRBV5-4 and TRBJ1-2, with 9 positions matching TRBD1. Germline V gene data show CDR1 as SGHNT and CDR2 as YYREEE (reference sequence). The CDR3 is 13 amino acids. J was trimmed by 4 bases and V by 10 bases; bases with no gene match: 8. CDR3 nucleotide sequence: TGTGCCGTATGGGGACAGGGTACCTATGGCTACACCTTC. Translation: CAVWGQGTYGYTF.

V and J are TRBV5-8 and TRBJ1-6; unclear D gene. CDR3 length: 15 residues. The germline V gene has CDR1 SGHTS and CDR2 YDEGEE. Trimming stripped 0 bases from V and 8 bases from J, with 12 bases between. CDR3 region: CASSLVGRVDSPLHF. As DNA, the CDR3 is TGTGCCAGCAGCTTGGTCGGCCGGGTGGATTCACCCCTCCACTTT.

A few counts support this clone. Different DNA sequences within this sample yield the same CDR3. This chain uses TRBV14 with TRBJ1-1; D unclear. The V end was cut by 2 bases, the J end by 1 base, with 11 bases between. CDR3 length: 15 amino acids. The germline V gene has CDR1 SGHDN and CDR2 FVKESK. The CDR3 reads CASSQRTGRNTEAFF. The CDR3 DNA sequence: TGTGCCAGCAGCCAACGGACCGGGAGGAACACTGAAGCTTTCTTT.

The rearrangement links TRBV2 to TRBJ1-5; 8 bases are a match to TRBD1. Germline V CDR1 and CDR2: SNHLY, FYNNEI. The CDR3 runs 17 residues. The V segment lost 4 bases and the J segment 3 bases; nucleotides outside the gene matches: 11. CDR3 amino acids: CASSAGQGADVNQPQHF. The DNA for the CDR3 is TGTGCCAGCAGTGCTGGTCAGGGGGCGGATGTCAATCAGCCCCAGCATTTT. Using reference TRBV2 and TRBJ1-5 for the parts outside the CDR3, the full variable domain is EPEVTQTPSHQVTQMGQEVILRCVPISNHLYFYWYRQILGQKVEFLVSFYNNEISEKSEIFDDQFSVERPDGSNFTLKIRSTKLEDSAMYFCASSAGQGADVNQPQHFGDGTRLSIL.

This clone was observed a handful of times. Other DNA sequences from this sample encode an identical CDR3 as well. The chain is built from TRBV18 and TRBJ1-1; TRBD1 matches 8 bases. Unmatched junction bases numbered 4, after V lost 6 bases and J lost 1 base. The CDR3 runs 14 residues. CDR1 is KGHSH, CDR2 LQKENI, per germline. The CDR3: CASSPDRGNTEAFF. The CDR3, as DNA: TGTGCCAGCTCGCCCGACAGGGGGAACACTGAAGCTTTCTTT.

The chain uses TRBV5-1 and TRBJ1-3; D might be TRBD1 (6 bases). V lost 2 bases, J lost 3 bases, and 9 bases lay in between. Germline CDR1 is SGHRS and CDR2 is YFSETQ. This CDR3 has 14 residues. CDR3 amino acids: CASSFQGNGNTIYF. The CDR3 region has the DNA TGCGCCAGCAGCTTCCAGGGGAATGGAAACACCATATATTTT. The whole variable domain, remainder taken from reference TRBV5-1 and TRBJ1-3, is KAGVTQTPRYLIKTRGQQVTLSCSPISGHRSVSWYQQTPGQGLQFLFEYFSETQRNKGNFPGRFSGRQFSNSRSEMNVSTLELGDSALYLCASSFQGNGNTIYFGEGSWLTVV.

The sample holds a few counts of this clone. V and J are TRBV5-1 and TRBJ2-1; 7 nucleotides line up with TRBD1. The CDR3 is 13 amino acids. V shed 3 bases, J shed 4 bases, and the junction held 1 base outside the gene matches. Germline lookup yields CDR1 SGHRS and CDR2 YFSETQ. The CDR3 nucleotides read TGCGCCAGCAGCTGGGACAGTTACAATGAGCAGTTCTTC. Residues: CASSWDSYNEQFF.

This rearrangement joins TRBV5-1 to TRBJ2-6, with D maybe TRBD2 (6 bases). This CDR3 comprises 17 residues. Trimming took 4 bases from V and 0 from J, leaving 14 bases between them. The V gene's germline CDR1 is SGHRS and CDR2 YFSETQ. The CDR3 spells CASSPGGTSSGANVLTF. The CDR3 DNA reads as TGCGCCAGCAGCCCCGGGGGAACGAGCTCTGGGGCCAACGTCCTGACTTTC. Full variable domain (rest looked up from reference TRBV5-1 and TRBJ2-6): KAGVTQTPRYLIKTRGQQVTLSCSPISGHRSVSWYQQTPGQGLQFLFEYFSETQRNKGNFPGRFSGRQFSNSRSEMNVSTLELGDSALYLCASSPGGTSSGANVLTFGAGSRLTVL.

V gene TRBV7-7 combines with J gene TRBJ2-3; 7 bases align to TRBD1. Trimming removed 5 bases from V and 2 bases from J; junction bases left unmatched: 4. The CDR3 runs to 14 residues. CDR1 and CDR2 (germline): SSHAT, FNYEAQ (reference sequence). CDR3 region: CASSIGQATDTQYF. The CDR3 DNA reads TGTGCCAGCAGCATCGGACAGGCCACAGATACGCAGTATTTT. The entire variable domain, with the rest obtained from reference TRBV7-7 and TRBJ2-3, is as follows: GAGVSQSPRYKVTKRGQDVTLRCDPISSHATLYWYQQALGQGPEFLTYFNYEAQPDKSGLPSDRFSAERPEGSISTLTIQRTEQRDSAMYRCASSIGQATDTQYFGPGTRLTVL.

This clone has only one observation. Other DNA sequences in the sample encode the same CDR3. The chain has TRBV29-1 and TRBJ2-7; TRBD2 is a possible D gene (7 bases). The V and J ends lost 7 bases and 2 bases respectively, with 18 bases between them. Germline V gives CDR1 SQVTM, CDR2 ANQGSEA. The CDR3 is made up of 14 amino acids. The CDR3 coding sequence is TGCAGCGCTGGGGGTCTCGGGGGGCCCTACGAGCAGTACTTC. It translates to CSAGGLGGPYEQYF.

The CDR3 reads CASSQDHYKNTEAFF. The DNA of the CDR3 is TGCGCCAGCAGCCAAGACCACTACAAGAACACTGAAGCTTTCTTT. V usage is TRBV4-1 and J usage is TRBJ1-1; no clear D gene. The length of the CDR3 is 15 residues. Germline lookup yields CDR1 MGHRA and CDR2 YSYEKL. V dropped 0 bases and J dropped 1 base, with 9 bases sitting between them.

Here the CDR3 DNA reads TGTGCCAGCAGTGACCCCTCTAATGGCTACACCTTC. Residues: CASSDPSNGYTF. V and J are TRBV6-4 and TRBJ1-2; D is unclear. The CDR3 is made up of 12 amino acids. V lost 2 bases and J 6 bases, leaving 7 bases between the germline ends. Germline CDR1 is MRHNA and CDR2 is SNTAGT.

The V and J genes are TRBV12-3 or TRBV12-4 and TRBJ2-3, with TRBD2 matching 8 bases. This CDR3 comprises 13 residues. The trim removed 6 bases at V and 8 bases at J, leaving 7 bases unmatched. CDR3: CASRAGDGVTQYF. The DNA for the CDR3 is TGTGCCAGCAGAGCGGGAGACGGGGTTACGCAGTATTTT.